The clone carrying this TCR beta chain was seen many times. Its specificity is not known. This entry is derived from a study of T cell repertoires in cytomegalovirus infection. TCRdb re-called the reads through MiXCR, storing one row per CDR3 protein. The sample has about 310,000 distinct CDR3 sequences, about a sixth seen once. The CDR3 contains 16 residues. The germline gives CDR1 SGHAT, CDR2 FQNNGV. Trimming shortened V by 5 bases and J by 4 bases, and 15 bases separated the two germline ends. Regarding the study as a whole: CMV carriers having the relevant HLA were flagged by cumulative public TCR beta family frequency. The study found HLA-C-restricted CMV-specific TCR beta clonotypes dominating the ex vivo response.

The V gene is TRBV11-2, the J gene TRBJ2-6; the D call may be TRBD1 or TRBD2 (6 bases each). Sequencing was done on a sample of PBMCs. The receptor comes from a human donor in good health (CMV status not recorded). Some clones in this sample may be carry-over from other donors' samples. This CDR3 is CASSPRGAYGANVLTF. The CDR3 DNA sequence: TGTGCCAGCAGCCCTAGGGGGGCTTACGGGGCCAACGTCCTGACTTTC.